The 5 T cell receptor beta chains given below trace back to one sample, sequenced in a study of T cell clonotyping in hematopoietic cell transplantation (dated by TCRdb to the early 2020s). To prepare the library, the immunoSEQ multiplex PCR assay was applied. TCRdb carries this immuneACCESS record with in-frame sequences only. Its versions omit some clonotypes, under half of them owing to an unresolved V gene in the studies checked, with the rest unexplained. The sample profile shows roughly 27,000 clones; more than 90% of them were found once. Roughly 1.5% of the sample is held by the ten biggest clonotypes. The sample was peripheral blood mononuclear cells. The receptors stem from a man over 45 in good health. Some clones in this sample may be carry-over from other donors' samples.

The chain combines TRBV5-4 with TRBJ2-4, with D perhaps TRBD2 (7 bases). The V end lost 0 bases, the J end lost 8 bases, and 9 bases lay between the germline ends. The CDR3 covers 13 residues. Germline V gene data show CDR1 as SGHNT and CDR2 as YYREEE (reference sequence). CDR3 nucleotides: TGTGCCAGCAGCTTGGAAGGGGGGGACATTCAGTACTTC. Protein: CASSLEGGDIQYF.

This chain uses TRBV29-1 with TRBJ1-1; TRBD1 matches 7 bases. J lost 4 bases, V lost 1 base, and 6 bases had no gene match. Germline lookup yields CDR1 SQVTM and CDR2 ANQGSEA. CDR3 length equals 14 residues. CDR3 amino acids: CSVEGHSGGTEAFF. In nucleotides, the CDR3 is TGCAGCGTTGAAGGCCACTCAGGGGGCACTGAAGCTTTCTTT.

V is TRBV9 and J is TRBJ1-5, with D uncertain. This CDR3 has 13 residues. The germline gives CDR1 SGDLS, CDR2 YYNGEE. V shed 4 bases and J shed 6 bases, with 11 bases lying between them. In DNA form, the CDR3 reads TGTGCCAGCAGCTTAGACGGAGGTCAGCCCCAGCATTTT. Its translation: CASSLDGGQPQHF.

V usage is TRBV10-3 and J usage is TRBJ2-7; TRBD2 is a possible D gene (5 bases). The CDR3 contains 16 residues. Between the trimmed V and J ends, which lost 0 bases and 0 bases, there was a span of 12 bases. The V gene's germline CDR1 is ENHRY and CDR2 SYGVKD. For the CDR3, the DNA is TGTGCCATCAGTGAGTCGAAGGCTGGGAGCTCCTACGAGCAGTACTTC. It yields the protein CAISESKAGSSYEQYF.

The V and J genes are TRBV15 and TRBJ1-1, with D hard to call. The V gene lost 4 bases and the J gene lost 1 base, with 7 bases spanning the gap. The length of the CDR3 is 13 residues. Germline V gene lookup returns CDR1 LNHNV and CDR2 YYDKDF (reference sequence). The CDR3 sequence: CATSTERNTEAFF. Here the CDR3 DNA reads TGTGCCACCAGCACCGAGCGGAACACTGAAGCTTTCTTT.